This record looks at one T cell receptor beta chain sequence and its context. Its target antigen remains unknown. There are no base qualities to consult, and no much larger clone falls within one base. Peripheral blood CD8+ and CD4+ T cells from healthy donors, Susac syndrome patients and multiple sclerosis patients were profiled using high-throughput TCR beta sequencing. The multiple sclerosis controls were treatment-naive patients whose relapsing-remitting disease, either stable or active, fulfilled the revised McDonald criteria. Bulk CD8+ and CD4+ T cells were purified magnetically by negative isolation, whereas CD8+ TEMRA cells were enriched by FACS. Blood was collected in EDTA tubes and processed within 24 hours, with PBMCs isolated through density gradient centrifugation. PBMCs intended for TCR sequencing were cryopreserved in liquid nitrogen and thawed later in a water bath at 37 degrees C. A purity of at least 90% was achieved for sorted or isolated CD4+, CD8+ and CD8+ TEMRA cells.

This record belongs to a study of CD8 T cells in Susac syndrome (dated by TCRdb to between 2017 and 2020). Turning to the overall study: Repertoire sequencing was used to test whether CD8+ T cell activation and differentiation in Susac syndrome was antigen driven.

The CDR3 contains 12 residues, cysteine and phenylalanine counted. Only the CDR3 region is kept as DNA, spanning 36 bases read in frame from base 1. For CDR1 and CDR2, the germline V gene (reference sequence) lists GTSNPN and SVGIG. Deletion took 4 bases off V and 10 bases off J, with a span of 14 bases between the germline ends. RNA was extracted using the RNeasy kit, and roughly 0.45 to 1 microgram was reverse transcribed with random hexamers. TCR beta CDR3 regions were amplified with the immunoSEQ multiplex PCR assay covering 54 Vbeta and 13 Jbeta segments. Bias from PCR amplification was corrected by using a synthetic template baseline for primer optimization and for computational correction. The original methods were these. Reads were annotated to V, D and J genes per IMGT and analyzed with immunoSEQ Analyzer, keeping only productive sequences. To calculate clonality, Shannon entropy was normalized by log2 of the number of productive unique sequences and then subtracted from one. Public and private clones were assessed among the 100 most prevalent clones of each patient and control. Clones were defined as Susac-specific when absent from the healthy and MS cohorts, from 1,000 to 1,100 published viral clones and from other ImmuneACCESS disease sequences. TCRdb took the public reads, trimmed them with fastp at Q25, ran MiXCR for clone calling and kept in-frame beta chains. A single entry per CDR3 protein holds the most common genes and DNA from its merged rows. V and J calls and clone size were set by TCRdb, not the authors. A total of about 160,000 distinct CDR3 sequences appear in this sample, roughly 95% of them only once. Together, the top ten hold 0.08% to 0.095% of the sample.

Study-level results and caveats: The number of individuals in the TCR sequencing and HLA analysis was recognized as being relatively small.

This chain is built from TRBV30 and TRBJ1-3; no confident D gene assignment can be made. Sequences were obtained from CD4+ T cells from PBMCs. This TCR was recovered from a human donor with multiple sclerosis. DNA sequence: TGTGCCTGGAATAATGGGGATGGAACCATATATTTT. This gives the protein CAWNNGDGTIYF.